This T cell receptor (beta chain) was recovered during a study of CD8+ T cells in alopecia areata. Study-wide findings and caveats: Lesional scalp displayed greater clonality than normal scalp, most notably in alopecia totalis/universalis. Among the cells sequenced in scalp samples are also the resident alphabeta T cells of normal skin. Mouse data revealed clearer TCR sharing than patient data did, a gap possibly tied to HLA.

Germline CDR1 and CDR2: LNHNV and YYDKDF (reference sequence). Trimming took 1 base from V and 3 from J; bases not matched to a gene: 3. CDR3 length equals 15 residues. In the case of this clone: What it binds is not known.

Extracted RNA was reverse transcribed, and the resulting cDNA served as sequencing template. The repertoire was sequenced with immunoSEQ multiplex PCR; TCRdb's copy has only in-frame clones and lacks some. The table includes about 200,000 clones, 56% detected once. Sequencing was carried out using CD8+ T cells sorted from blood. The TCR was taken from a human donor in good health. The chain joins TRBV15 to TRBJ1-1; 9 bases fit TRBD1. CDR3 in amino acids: CATSRVGQGYTEAFF. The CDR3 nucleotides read TGTGCCACCAGCAGAGTGGGACAGGGCTACACTGAAGCTTTCTTT.